The TCR beta chain under discussion was sequenced for a study of T-cell memory formation after mild COVID-19. Background on the study: TCR clusters were largely donor specific.

Regarding the study as a whole: SARS-CoV-2 specificity was not confirmed for second-wave clones peaking on day 37. The study detected some responding clones in pre-infection memory, suggesting cross-reactive memory joined.

Via MiXCR, TCRdb re-called the 5' RACE reads, giving one row per CDR3 protein. The table shows approximately 400,000 distinct CDR3 sequences, with roughly 26% occurring only once. As regards this clonotype: What it recognizes is unknown.

V lost 7 bases, J lost 2 bases, and 21 bases lay in between. Germline values: CDR1 SGHTA, CDR2 FQGNSA. This CDR3 is 18 amino acids long. The source material was PBMCs or a T cell subset sorted from them (not recorded which). This chain joins TRBV7-2 and TRBJ2-6, with D maybe TRBD1 (6 bases). The sequence derives from an adult woman who had mild COVID-19 (a few samples of this study predate the infection). Cell type and time point are not known. For the CDR3, the DNA is TGTGCCAGCACACCCCAGGGGACGTCGATACCTGGGGCCAACGTCCTGACTTTC. This encodes CASTPQGTSIPGANVLTF. Full variable domain (rest looked up from reference TRBV7-2 and TRBJ2-6): GAGVSQSPSNKVTEKGKDVELRCDPISGHTALYWYRQSLGQGLEFLIYFQGNSAPDKSGLPSDRFSAERTGGSVSTLTIQRTQQEDSAVYLCASTPQGTSIPGANVLTFGAGSRLTVL.